This T cell receptor beta chain was obtained from a study of cytomegalovirus exposure and HLA in healthy donors. The study, taken as a whole, reports: TCR beta sequences reportedly predicted most subjects' HLA-A and HLA-B alleles accurately. Later work associated more than 15,000 TCR beta sequences with HLA alleles at 0.05 false discovery rate. The authors considered a cluster of highly shared sequence variants likely to be a sequencing artifact.

PCR involved 60 Vbeta and 13 Jbeta primers. Data came from immunoSEQ multiplex PCR; TCRdb stores just in-frame clones and leaves some out. This repertoire includes 200,000 to 250,000 clones. With regard to this clone: Its antigen is still unknown.

The germline CDR1 and CDR2 sequences are SEHNR and FQNEAQ (reference sequence). With 1 base clipped from V and 8 bases from J, the junction kept 8 bases outside the gene matches. This CDR3 spans 16 amino acids. The receptor was derived from a girl under 10 years old in good health and CMV-seropositive. The sequenced sample consisted of PBMCs. V gene TRBV7-9 combines with J gene TRBJ1-3; TRBD1 agrees at 10 bases. The CDR3 sequence: CASSLGPGTGADTIYF. In nucleotides, the CDR3 is TGTGCCAGCAGCTTAGGACCGGGGACAGGGGCCGACACCATATATTTT.